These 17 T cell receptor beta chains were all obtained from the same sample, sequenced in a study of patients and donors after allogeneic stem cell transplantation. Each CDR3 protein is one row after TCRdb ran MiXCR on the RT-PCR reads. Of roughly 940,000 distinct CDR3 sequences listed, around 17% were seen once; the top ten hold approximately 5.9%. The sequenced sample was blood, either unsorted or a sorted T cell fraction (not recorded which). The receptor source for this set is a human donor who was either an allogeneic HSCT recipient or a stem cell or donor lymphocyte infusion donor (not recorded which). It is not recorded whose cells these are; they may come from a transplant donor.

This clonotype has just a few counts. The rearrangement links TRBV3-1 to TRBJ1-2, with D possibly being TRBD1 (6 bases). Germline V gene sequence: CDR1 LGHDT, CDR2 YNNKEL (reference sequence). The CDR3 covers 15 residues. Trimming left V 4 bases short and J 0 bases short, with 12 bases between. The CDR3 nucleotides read TGTGCCAGCAGCCGATCACAGGGAGCTAACTATGGCTACACCTTC. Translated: CASSRSQGANYGYTF.

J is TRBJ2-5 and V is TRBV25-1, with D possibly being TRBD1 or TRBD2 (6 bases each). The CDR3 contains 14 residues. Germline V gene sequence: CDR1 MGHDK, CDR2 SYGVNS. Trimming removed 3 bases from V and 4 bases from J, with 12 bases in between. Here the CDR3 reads CASSEPGAGETQYF. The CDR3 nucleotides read TGTGCCAGCAGTGAGCCGGGGGCAGGAGAGACCCAGTACTTC.

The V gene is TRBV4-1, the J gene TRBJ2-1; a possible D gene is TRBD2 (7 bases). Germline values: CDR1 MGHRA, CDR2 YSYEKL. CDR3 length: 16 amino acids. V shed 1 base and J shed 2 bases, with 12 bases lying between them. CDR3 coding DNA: TGCGCCAGCAGCCAAGGAGGGGGGGCCACCTACAATGAGCAGTTCTTC. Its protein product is CASSQGGGATYNEQFF.

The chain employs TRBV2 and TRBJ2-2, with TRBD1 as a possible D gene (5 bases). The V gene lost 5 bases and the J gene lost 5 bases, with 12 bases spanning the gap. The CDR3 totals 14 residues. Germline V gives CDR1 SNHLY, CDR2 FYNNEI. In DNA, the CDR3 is TGTGCCAGCAGTTTATCAGGGTATACCGGGGAGCTGTTTTTT. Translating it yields CASSLSGYTGELFF.

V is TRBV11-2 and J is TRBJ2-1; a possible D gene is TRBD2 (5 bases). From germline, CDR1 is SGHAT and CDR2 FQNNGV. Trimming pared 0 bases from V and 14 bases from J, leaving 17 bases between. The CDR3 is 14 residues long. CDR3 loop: CASSLEDARGKEFF. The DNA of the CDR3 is TGTGCCAGCAGCTTAGAGGACGCCCGGGGTAAAGAGTTCTTC.

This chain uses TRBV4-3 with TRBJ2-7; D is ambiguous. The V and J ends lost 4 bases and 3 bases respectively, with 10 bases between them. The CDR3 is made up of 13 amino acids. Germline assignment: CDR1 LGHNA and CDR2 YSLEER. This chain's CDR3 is CASSPRHHYEQYF. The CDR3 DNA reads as TGCGCCAGCAGCCCGCGACACCACTACGAGCAGTACTTC.

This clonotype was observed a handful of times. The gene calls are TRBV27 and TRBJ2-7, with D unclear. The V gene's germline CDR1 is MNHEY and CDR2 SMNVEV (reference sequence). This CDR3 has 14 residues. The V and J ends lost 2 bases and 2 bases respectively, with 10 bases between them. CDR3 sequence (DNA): TGTGCCAGCAGTTTAAAGGAGAGTACCTACGAGCAGTACTTC. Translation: CASSLKESTYEQYF.

The CDR3 loop reads CATTTGTNEKLFF. The CDR3 coding sequence is TGTGCCACTACAACGGGGACAAATGAAAAACTGTTTTTT. J is TRBJ1-4 and V is TRBV12-3 or TRBV12-4; maybe TRBD1 (6 bases). V lost 10 bases, J lost 5 bases, and 14 bases lay in between. The CDR3 length is 13 residues.

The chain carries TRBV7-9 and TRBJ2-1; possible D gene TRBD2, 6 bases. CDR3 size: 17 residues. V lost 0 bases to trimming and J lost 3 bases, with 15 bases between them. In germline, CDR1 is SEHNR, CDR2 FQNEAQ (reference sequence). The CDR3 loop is CASSLADGTSIYNEQFF. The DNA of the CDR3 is TGTGCCAGCAGCTTAGCGGATGGGACTTCGATCTACAATGAGCAGTTCTTC.

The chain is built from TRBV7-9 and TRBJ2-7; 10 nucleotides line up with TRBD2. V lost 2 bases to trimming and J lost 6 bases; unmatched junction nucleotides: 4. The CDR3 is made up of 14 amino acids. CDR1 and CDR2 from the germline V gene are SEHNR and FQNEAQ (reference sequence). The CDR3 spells CASSLKGLATEQYF. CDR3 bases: TGTGCCAGCAGCTTAAAGGGACTAGCGACCGAGCAGTACTTC.

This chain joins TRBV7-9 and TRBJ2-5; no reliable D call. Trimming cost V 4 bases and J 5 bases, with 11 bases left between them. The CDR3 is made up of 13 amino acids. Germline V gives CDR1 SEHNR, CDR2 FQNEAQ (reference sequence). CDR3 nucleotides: TGTGCCAGCAGCTCAGCAGCCGTGGAGACCCAGTACTTC. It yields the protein CASSSAAVETQYF.

The CDR3, as DNA: TGTGCCTGGACAGGGGGCAATGAGCAGTTCTTC. This encodes CAWTGGNEQFF. The chain recombines TRBV30 with TRBJ2-1; TRBD1 aligns across 7 bases. V was pared by 4 bases and J by 6 bases, with 0 bases of the junction left unmatched. From germline, CDR1 is GTSNPN and CDR2 SVGIG (reference sequence). There are 11 residues in the CDR3.

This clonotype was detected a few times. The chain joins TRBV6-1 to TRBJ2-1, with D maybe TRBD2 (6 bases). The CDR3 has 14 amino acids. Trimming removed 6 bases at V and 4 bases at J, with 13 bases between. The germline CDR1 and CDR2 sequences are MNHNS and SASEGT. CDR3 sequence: CASRPGLSYNEQFF. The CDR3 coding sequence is TGTGCCAGCAGACCGGGACTGTCATACAATGAGCAGTTCTTC.

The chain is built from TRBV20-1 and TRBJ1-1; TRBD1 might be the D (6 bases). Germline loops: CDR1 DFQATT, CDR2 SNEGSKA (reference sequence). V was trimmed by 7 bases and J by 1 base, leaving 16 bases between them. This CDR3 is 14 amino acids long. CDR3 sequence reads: CSVTGRGRNTEAFF. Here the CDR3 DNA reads TGCAGTGTCACGGGCAGGGGCCGGAACACTGAAGCTTTCTTT.

The CDR3 region has the DNA TGTGCCAGCAGTGGGACTAGCTCGTACCAAGAGACCCAGTACTTC. This gives the protein CASSGTSSYQETQYF. V gene TRBV7-9 combines with J gene TRBJ2-5, with TRBD2 matching 9 bases. The CDR3 runs to 15 residues. V gave up 6 bases and J gave up 0 bases; unmatched junction bases: 5. In germline, CDR1 is SEHNR, CDR2 FQNEAQ (reference sequence).

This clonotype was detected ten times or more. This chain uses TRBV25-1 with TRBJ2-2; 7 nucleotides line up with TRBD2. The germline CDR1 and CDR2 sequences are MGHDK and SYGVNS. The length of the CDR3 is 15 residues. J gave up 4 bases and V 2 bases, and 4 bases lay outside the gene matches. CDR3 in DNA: TGTGCCAGCAGTGAACGCGGGGGACGCACCGGGGAGCTGTTTTTT. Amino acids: CASSERGGRTGELFF.

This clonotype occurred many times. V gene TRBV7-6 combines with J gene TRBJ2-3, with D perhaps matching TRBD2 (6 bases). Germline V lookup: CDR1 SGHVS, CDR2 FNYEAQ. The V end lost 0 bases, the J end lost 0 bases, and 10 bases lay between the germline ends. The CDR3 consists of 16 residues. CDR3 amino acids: CASSLAQGTSTDTQYF. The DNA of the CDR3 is TGTGCCAGCAGCTTAGCGCAAGGGACTAGCACAGATACGCAGTATTTT.